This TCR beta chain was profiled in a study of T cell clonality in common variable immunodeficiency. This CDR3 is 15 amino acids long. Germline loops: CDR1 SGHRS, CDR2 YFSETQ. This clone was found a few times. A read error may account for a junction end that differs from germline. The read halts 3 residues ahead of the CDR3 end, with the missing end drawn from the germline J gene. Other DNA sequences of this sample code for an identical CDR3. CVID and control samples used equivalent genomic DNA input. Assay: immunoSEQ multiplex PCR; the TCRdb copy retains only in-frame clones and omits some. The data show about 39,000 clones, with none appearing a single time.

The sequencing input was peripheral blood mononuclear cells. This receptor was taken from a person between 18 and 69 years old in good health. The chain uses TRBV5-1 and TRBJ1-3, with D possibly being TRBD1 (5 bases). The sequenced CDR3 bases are TGCGCCAGCAGCGCGCAGGGTAGCTCTGGAAACACA. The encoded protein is CASSAQGSSGNT. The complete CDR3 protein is CASSAQGSSGNTIYF. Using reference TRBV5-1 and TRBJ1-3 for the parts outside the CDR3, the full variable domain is KAGVTQTPRYLIKTRGQQVTLSCSPISGHRSVSWYQQTPGQGLQFLFEYFSETQRNKGNFPGRFSGRQFSNSRSEMNVSTLELGDSALYLCASSAQGSSGNTIYFGEGSWLTVV.